This TCR beta chain was identified in a study of blood T cells in healthy people across ages. With a J-beta primer mix and a sample-barcoded 5' primer, a second PCR ran roughly 6 to 11 cycles. TCRdb processed the 5' RACE reads anew with MiXCR; each CDR3 protein has one entry. The table includes roughly 830,000 distinct CDR3 sequences, around 62% detected once. The CDR3 runs 14 residues. Trimming stripped 5 bases from V and 2 bases from J, with 13 bases between. The sequenced sample consisted of blood. The V and J genes are TRBV12-3 or TRBV12-4 and TRBJ2-7; a weak D match, TRBD1 (6 bases). The clonotype originates from a man aged 25-45 years in good health. CDR3 DNA: TGTGCCAGCAGTCTGGACAGTGACCCCTACGAGCAGTACTTC. It is translated as CASSLDSDPYEQYF.